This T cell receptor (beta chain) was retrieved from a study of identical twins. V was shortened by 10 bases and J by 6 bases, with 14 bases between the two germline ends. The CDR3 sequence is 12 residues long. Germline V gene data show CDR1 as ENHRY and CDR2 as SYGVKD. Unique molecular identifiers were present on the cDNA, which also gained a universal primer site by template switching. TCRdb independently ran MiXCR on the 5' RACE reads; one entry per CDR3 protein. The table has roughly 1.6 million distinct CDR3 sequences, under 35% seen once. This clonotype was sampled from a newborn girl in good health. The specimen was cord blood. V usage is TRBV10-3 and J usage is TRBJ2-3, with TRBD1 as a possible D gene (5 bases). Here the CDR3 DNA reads TGTGCCACGCGCACAGGCGCGGATACGCAGTATTTT. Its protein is CATRTGADTQYF.